The entry that follows covers one T cell receptor (beta chain) sequence. No antigen is known for it. It was with random hexamers that 0.5 to 1 ug RNA was reverse transcribed. An immunoSEQ multiplex PCR amplified TCR beta CDR3 over 54 Vbeta and 13 Jbeta. TCRdb independently ran MiXCR on the immunoSEQ multiplex PCR reads; one entry per CDR3 protein. This sample has hundreds of thousands of distinct CDR3 sequences; 80% to 95% occur once, and the top ten carry 0.055% to 0.075%. The record originates from a study of CD8 T cells in Susac syndrome. Findings of the study overall: In its TCR sequencing and HLA analysis, the study acknowledged that the number of individuals was relatively small.

This CDR3 contains 18 residues. V trimming: 5 bases; J trimming: 0 bases; junction bases outside the gene matches: 8. CDR1 is KGHDR, CDR2 SFDVKD, per germline. The chain couples TRBV24-1 to TRBJ2-6; 8 bases map to TRBD1. Sequenced input: CD4+ T cells from PBMCs. The receptor's source is a human donor with multiple sclerosis. The CDR3 here is CATSGPGQVLSGANVLTF. CDR3 DNA: TGTGCCACCAGTGGCCCGGGACAGGTTCTCTCTGGGGCCAACGTCCTGACTTTC.